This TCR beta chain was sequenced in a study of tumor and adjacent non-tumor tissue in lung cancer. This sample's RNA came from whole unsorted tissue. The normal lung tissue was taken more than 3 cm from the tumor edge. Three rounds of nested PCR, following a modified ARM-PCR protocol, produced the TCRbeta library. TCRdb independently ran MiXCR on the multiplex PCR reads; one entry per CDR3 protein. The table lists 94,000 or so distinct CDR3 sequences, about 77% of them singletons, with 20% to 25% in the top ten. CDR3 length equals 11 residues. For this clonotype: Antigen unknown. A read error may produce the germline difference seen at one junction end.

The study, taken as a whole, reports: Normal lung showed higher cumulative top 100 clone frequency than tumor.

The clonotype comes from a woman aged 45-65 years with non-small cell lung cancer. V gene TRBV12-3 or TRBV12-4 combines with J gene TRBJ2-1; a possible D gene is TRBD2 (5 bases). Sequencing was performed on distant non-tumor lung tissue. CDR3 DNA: TGTGCCAGCGATTACGGGAATGATCAGTTCTTC. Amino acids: CASDYGNDQFF.